This T cell receptor beta chain was sequenced for a study of blood T cell repertoires in COVID-19. Overall study context: T cells, B-cell-depleted T cells, or PBMCs provided the cDNA or gDNA that served as material.

Enrolment of Seattle patients took place during active infection, and they were followed longitudinally. The V end was cut by 0 bases, the J end by 2 bases, with 5 bases between. Germline V CDR1 and CDR2: SGHTA, FQGNSA. The CDR3 loop spans 14 amino acids. Libraries were prepared by immunoSEQ multiplex PCR; TCRdb keeps only in-frame clonotypes and omits some of them. The sample holds 250,000 to 350,000 clones, 85% to 90% seen once. Sequenced input: peripheral blood. This chain connects TRBV7-2 to TRBJ1-5, with no clear D. This sequence was found in a woman aged 25 to 39 with COVID-19, enrolled during active disease. The chain's CDR3 is CASSLAPGNQPQHF. The CDR3 region has the DNA TGTGCCAGCAGCTTAGCGCCAGGCAATCAGCCCCAGCATTTT.